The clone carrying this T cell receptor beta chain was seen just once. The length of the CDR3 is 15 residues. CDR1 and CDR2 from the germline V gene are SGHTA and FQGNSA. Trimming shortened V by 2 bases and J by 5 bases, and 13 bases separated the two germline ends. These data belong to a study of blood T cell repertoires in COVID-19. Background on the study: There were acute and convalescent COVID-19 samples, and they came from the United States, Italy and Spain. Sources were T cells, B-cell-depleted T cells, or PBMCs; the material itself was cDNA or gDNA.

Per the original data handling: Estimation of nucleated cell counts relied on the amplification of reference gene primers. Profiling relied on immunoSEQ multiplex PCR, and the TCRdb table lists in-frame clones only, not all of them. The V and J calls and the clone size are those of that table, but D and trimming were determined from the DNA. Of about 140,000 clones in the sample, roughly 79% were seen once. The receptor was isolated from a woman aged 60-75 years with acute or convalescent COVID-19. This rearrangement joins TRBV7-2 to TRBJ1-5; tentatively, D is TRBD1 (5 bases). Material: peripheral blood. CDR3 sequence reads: CASSLTSGRDQPQHF. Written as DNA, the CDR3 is TGTGCCAGCAGCTTAACGTCAGGGAGGGATCAGCCCCAGCATTTT. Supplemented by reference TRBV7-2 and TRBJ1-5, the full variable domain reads GAGVSQSPSNKVTEKGKDVELRCDPISGHTALYWYRQSLGQGLEFLIYFQGNSAPDKSGLPSDRFSAERTGGSVSTLTIQRTQQEDSAVYLCASSLTSGRDQPQHFGDGTRLSIL.